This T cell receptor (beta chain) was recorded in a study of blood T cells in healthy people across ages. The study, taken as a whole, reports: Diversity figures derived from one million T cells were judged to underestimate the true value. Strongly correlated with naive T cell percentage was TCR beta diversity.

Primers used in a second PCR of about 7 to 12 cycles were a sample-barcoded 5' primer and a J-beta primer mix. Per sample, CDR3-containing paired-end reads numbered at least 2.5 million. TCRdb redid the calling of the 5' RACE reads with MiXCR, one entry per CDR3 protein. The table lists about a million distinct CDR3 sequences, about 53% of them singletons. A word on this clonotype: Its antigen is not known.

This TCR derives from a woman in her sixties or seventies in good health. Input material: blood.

This CDR3 reads CASSQNGPSDYEQYF. The CDR3 DNA is TGCGCCAGCAGCCAAAATGGTCCCAGCGACTACGAGCAGTACTTC. The chain recombines TRBV4-1 with TRBJ2-7; no reliable D call. This CDR3 has 15 residues. The germline V and J ends were trimmed by 2 bases and 3 bases, with 14 bases remaining between them. The germline V gene encodes CDR1 MGHRA and CDR2 YSYEKL.